These T cell receptor beta chains were read from a single sample in a study of T cells in Graves' hyperthyroidism and ophthalmopathy. TCRdb passed the multiplex PCR reads through MiXCR, listing each CDR3 protein once. The data contain 480,000 or so distinct CDR3 sequences, around 15% of them seen just once; the ten biggest clones take up less than 20%. The specimen sequenced was blood. Receptors originate from a young woman with Graves' hyperthyroidism. CDR3s include the opening cysteine and the closing phenylalanine or tryptophan. Each record gives: V gene, clone size, D gene, J gene, CDR3 DNA, CDR3 protein. D genes are given only for firm matches. The size entry is marked missing in some rows and otherwise reads once, few, many or a size class.

TRBV20-1,many,NA,TRBJ2-7,TGCAGTGCCCAGCGAGCGAGAGAGCAGTACTTC,CSAQRAREQYF
TRBV19,NA,NA,TRBJ1-1,TGTGCCAGTAGTATAGTAAGCCCAGCGATGAACACTGAAGCTTTCTTT,CASSIVSPAMNTEAFF
TRBV11-2,many,NA,TRBJ2-1,TGTGCCAGCAGCTTAAATGATGAGCAGTTCTTC,CASSLNDEQFF
TRBV11-2,many,NA,TRBJ2-1,TGTGCCAGCAGCTCCACAGGTTTCAATGAGCAGTTCTTC,CASSSTGFNEQFF
TRBV7-6,few,NA,TRBJ1-1,TGTGCCAGCAGCTTAAAGGGTACAGGGAGGATGAACACTGAAGCTTTCTTT,CASSLKGTGRMNTEAFF
TRBV2,many,TRBD1,TRBJ1-5,TGTGCCAGCAGGGGGACAGGGGAGAGGAGGTCTGGCAATCAGCCCCAGCATTTT,CASRGTGERRSGNQPQHF
TRBV5-5,many,NA,TRBJ2-3,TGTGCCAGCAGCTTGTCAGGTTGGGGGAACACAGATACGCAGTATTTT,CASSLSGWGNTDTQYF
TRBV29-1,many,NA,TRBJ2-7,TGCAGCGTGGCTGACAGGGGAGGGGATAACCCGGGACCGCTATACGAGCAGTACTTC,CSVADRGGDNPGPLYEQYF
TRBV29-1,NA,TRBD1,TRBJ2-1,TGCAGCGTCTCCCTGGCGGCAGGGGGCGATGAGCAGTTCTTC,CSVSLAAGGDEQFF
TRBV12-3/TRBV12-4,many,NA,TRBJ2-3,TGTGCCAGCAGTCCTTGGGTGGGGGTTGCTAGCACAGATACGCAGTATTTT,CASSPWVGVASTDTQYF
TRBV4-2,few,TRBD2,TRBJ2-7,TGTGCCAGCAGCCAAGAAGGGACTAGTCTGTACGAGCAGTACTTC,CASSQEGTSLYEQYF
TRBV18,NA,NA,TRBJ2-3,TGTGCCAGCTCGCAGACAGAGGCAGATACGCAGTATTTT,CASSQTEADTQYF
TRBV7-9,many,NA,TRBJ1-2,TGTGCCAGCACCAAGGATTCCAACTATGGCTACACCTTC,CASTKDSNYGYTF
TRBV4-1,NA,TRBD2,TRBJ2-1,TGCGCCAGCAGCCTGCGACTAGCGGGAGAGGGCAATGAGCAGTTCTTC,CASSLRLAGEGNEQFF
TRBV10-2,NA,TRBD1,TRBJ2-1,TGCGCCAGCAGCCTCGGGACAGGGGGCGTTTTCAACAATGAGCAGTTCTTC,CASSLGTGGVFNNEQFF
TRBV5-1,few,NA,TRBJ2-1,TGCGCCAGCAGCTTAGGGCCGACGTCCAATGAGCAGTTCTTC,CASSLGPTSNEQFF
TRBV12-3/TRBV12-4,NA,TRBD1,TRBJ1-2,TGTGCCAGCTCGGGGACAGGGGGGGACTATGGCTACACCTTC,CASSGTGGDYGYTF
TRBV7-8,NA,NA,TRBJ2-7,TGCGCCAGCAGCCAAGTTCAGGGCTCCTACGAGCAGTACTTC,CASSQVQGSYEQYF
TRBV9,many,NA,TRBJ2-5,TGTGCCAGCCAACATCGATCTAGAGTCCCAGAGACCCAGTACTTC,CASQHRSRVPETQYF
TRBV20-1,many,TRBD2,TRBJ2-5,TGCAGTGCTAGCGGTAGCGGGAGACGGGAGACCCAGTACTTC,CSASGSGRRETQYF
TRBV7-2,NA,NA,TRBJ2-7,TGTGCCAGCAGCCCTCGTCCGCCTTACGAGCAGTACTTC,CASSPRPPYEQYF
TRBV28,many,NA,TRBJ1-6,TGTGCCAGCAGTTGGGGCTCCTATAATTCACCCCTCCACTTT,CASSWGSYNSPLHF
TRBV6-1,many,NA,TRBJ1-1,TGTGCCAGTCAAACCAACTTAAACACTGAAGCTTTCTTT,CASQTNLNTEAFF
TRBV3-1,many,NA,TRBJ1-4,TGTGCCAGCAGCCAAGATGAGGCAGAAGGTAATGAAAAACTGTTTTTT,CASSQDEAEGNEKLFF
TRBV30,many,NA,TRBJ1-5,TGTGCCTGGAGTACCCCAGACAAGGGAGAACAGCCCCAGCATTTT,CAWSTPDKGEQPQHF
TRBV6-1,few,NA,TRBJ2-1,TGTGCCAGCACGGGTGGCAACGTATACAATGAGCAGTTCTTC,CASTGGNVYNEQFF
TRBV6-1,NA,NA,TRBJ1-1,TGTGCCAGCAGTTATTTACCGGGATACACTGAAGCTTTCTTT,CASSYLPGYTEAFF
TRBV5-1,few,NA,TRBJ1-1,TGCGCCAGCAGCTTGGGGCAATCGATGAACACTGAAGCTTTCTTT,CASSLGQSMNTEAFF
TRBV7-3,many,TRBD2,TRBJ2-1,TGTGCCAGCAGCTTCTCAGGACTAGCGGTTGAGCAGTTCTTC,CASSFSGLAVEQFF
TRBV9,many,NA,TRBJ2-5,TGTGCCAGCAGCGTAGAAGGTAGCTGGGGGCGAGAGACCCAGTACTTC,CASSVEGSWGRETQYF
TRBV4-1,many,NA,TRBJ2-3,TGCGCCAGCAGCCAAGGGGGGGTACCCACAGATACGCAGTATTTT,CASSQGGVPTDTQYF
TRBV5-1,many,NA,TRBJ1-1,TGCGCCAGCAGCCCGGAACGGGAGGGGTTCGCCCGTGTGAACACTGAAGCTTTCTTT,CASSPEREGFARVNTEAFF
TRBV11-2,many,TRBD2,TRBJ2-1,TGTGCCAGCAGCTCCGCACTAGCGGCCGCCTACAATGAGCAGTTCTTC,CASSSALAAAYNEQFF
TRBV20-1,many,NA,TRBJ1-4,TGCAGTGCTTTGATTACCGGGGGCCTTGAAAAACTGTTTTTT,CSALITGGLEKLFF
TRBV11-2,many,NA,TRBJ1-3,TGTGCCAGCAGCTTACGACCGCAGGGTGGAGGAAACACCATATATTTT,CASSLRPQGGGNTIYF
TRBV7-6,NA,NA,TRBJ2-2,TGTGCCAGCAGCTTAGGTACCCCCCCGGGGGAGCTGTTTTTT,CASSLGTPPGELFF
TRBV7-2,many,NA,TRBJ1-4,TGTGCCAGCACCCGGACAGCTTCTAATGAAAAACTGTTTTTT,CASTRTASNEKLFF
TRBV6-1,many,NA,TRBJ1-4,TGTGCCAGCAGTGAAGTATGGGCTACTAATGAAAAACTGTTTTTT,CASSEVWATNEKLFF
TRBV10-3,few,TRBD1,TRBJ1-1,TGTGCCAGCATGGGACAGCCGAACACTGAAGCTTTCTTT,CASMGQPNTEAFF
TRBV9,NA,NA,TRBJ2-3,TGTGCCAGCAGTCCCCGAACAGGGATCTCCCCAGATACGCAGTATTTT,CASSPRTGISPDTQYF
TRBV6-5,NA,TRBD2,TRBJ2-2,TGTGCCAGCAGTTACCACCGACTAGCGGGGCACCGGGAGCTGTTTTTT,CASSYHRLAGHRELFF
TRBV4-1,many,TRBD2,TRBJ2-4,TGCGCCAGCAGCCCGGGACTAGCGGGGGGGCTAGCCAAAAACATTCAGTACTTC,CASSPGLAGGLAKNIQYF
TRBV20-1,few,TRBD2,TRBJ2-3,TGCAGTGCAATGACTAGCGGGAGGGCCGGATCAGATACGCAGTATTTT,CSAMTSGRAGSDTQYF
TRBV3-1,NA,TRBD1,TRBJ1-2,TGTGCCAGCAGCCACCTAGGACAGGGTAGAGGCTACACCTTC,CASSHLGQGRGYTF
TRBV6-1,many,TRBD2,TRBJ2-1,TGTGCCAGCAGGACTAGCGAGGGGATCTACAATGAGCAGTTCTTC,CASRTSEGIYNEQFF
TRBV19,NA,NA,TRBJ1-3,TGTGCCAGTAGTATAGATCTGGGGCGCACCATATATTTT,CASSIDLGRTIYF
TRBV20-1,NA,NA,TRBJ2-1,TGCAGTGCCCCCGTGGGTAAGACCTCCTACAATGAGCAGTTCTTC,CSAPVGKTSYNEQFF
TRBV12-3/TRBV12-4,many,TRBD1,TRBJ2-7,TGTGCCAGCACCCTATGGGACAGGGGCTACGAGCAGTACTTC,CASTLWDRGYEQYF
TRBV7-9,few,NA,TRBJ2-2,TGTGCCCCCCGACAGAGACACACCGGGGAGCTGTTTTTT,CAPRQRHTGELFF
TRBV4-2,NA,NA,TRBJ2-7,TGTGCCAGCAGCCAAGGAACCGGGAGAGACTACGAGCAGTACTTC,CASSQGTGRDYEQYF
TRBV6-1,many,TRBD2,TRBJ2-5,TGTGCCAGCAGTGAAGGGGCGACTAGCGGGAGTAGGGAGACCCAGTACTTC,CASSEGATSGSRETQYF